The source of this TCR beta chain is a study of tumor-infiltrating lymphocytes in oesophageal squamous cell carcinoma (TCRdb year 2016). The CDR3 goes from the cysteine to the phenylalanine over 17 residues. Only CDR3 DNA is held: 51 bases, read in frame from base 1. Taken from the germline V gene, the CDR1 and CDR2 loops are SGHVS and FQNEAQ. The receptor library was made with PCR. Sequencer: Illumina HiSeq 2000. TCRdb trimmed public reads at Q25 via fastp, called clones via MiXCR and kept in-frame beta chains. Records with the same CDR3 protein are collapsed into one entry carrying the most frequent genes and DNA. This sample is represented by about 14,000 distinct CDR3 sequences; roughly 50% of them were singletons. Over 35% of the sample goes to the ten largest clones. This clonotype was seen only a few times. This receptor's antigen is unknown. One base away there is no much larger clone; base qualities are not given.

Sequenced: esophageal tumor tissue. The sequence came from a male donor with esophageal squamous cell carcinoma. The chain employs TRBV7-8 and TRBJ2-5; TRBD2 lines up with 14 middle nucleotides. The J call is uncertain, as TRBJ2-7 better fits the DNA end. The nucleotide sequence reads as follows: TGTGCCAGCAGCTTCATTCTGACTAGCGGGAGGGCCAACGAGCAGTACTTC. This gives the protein CASSFILTSGRANEQYF.